This TCR beta chain is drawn from a study of Ad26.COV2.S vaccination and SARS-CoV-2 variants. Study-wide background: As a participant in COV1001, the donor was in the Ad26.COV2.S trial arm.

General study results and limits: Higher spike-specific TCR breadth was found in vaccine recipients than in placebo recipients.

A note on this clone: Its antigen remains unidentified.

The treatment here: roughly 20 received Ad26.COV2.S at low or high dose, single or two shots; about 5 received placebo; per-sample allocation not given. At day 63 after the first vaccine or placebo injection, samples were drawn. The sample came from a Boston adult aged 18-55 years. An Ad26 vector expressing Wuhan-strain SARS-CoV-2 spike constituted the vaccine. TCRdb's table, derived via immunoSEQ multiplex PCR, lists solely in-frame clones and lacks some. The data contain hundreds of thousands of clones, approximately 83% of them seen just once; the ten biggest clones take up around 7.4%. Trimming removed 3 bases at V and 6 bases at J, with 12 bases between. Germline CDR1 and CDR2: MNHNS and SASEGT. There are 15 residues in the CDR3.

The source is a person between 18 and 59 years old who received the Ad26.COV2.S COVID-19 vaccine or a placebo. This specimen was peripheral blood, taken in a trial of Ad26.COV2.S vaccine versus placebo. The chain combines TRBV6-1 with TRBJ1-6, with D uncertain. For the CDR3, the DNA is TGTGCCAGCAGTGATCTACAGTCGAGTAATTCACCCCTCCACTTT. Translated: CASSDLQSSNSPLHF.